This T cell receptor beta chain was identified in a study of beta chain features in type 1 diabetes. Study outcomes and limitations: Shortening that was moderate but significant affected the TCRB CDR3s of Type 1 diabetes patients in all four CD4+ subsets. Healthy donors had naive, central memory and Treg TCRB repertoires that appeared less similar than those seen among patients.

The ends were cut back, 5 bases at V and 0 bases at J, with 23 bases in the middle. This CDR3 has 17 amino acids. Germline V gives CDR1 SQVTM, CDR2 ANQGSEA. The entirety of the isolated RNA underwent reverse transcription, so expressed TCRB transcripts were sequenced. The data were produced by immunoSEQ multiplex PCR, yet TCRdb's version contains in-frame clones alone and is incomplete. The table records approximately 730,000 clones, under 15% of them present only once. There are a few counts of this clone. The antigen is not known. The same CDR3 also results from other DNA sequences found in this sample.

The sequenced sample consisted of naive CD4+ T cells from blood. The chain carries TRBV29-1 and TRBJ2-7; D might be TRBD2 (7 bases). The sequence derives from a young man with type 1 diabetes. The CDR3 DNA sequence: TGCAGCGTTCGGGGGCTAGCGGCCTCCGGGAGCTCCTACGAGCAGTACTTC. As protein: CSVRGLAASGSSYEQYF.